Listed below are T cell receptor beta chains from one sample, sequenced in a study of tumor and adjacent non-tumor tissue in lung cancer. TCRdb re-analysed the multiplex PCR reads in MiXCR, keeping a single row per CDR3 protein. Found here are fewer than 90,000 distinct CDR3 sequences, 76% of them singletons; the top ten hold less than 25%. The sequenced material came from distant non-tumor lung tissue. The receptors stem from a woman aged 50 to 60 with non-small cell lung cancer. Each CDR3 is given with its conserved first and last residue. A D gene is named only where the DNA matches it firmly. Part of the rows lack a size; the others show once, few, many or a class for expanded clones.

V: TRBV6-2/TRBV6-3; J: TRBJ2-7; size: few; D: -; CDR3: CASSPTWPHEQYF; DNA: TGTGCCAGTAGCCCGACATGGCCCCACGAGCAGTACTTC
V: TRBV5-6; J: TRBJ2-3; size: -; D: -; CDR3: CASSSRGGATDRQYF; DNA: TGTGCCAGCAGCTCTAGGGGGGGGGCGACAGATAGGCAGTATTTT
V: TRBV6-1; J: TRBJ2-3; size: -; D: -; CDR3: CANTPGPQFGTQYF; DNA: TGTGCCAACACCCCGGGACCCCAGTTCGGTACGCAGTATTTT
V: TRBV19; J: TRBJ2-5; size: once; D: -; CDR3: CASSADPGETEYF; DNA: TGTGCCAGTAGTGCGGACCCGGGAGAGACCGAGTACTTC
V: TRBV4-1; J: TRBJ1-4; size: medium-sized; D: -; CDR3: CASSLPGDLGSNEKLFF; DNA: TGCGCCAGCAGCCTCCCAGGGGATCTCGGATCTAATGAAAAACTGTTTTTT
V: TRBV5-1; J: TRBJ1-1; size: once; D: -; CDR3: CASSLLGASEAFF; DNA: TGCGCCAGCAGTTTGCTGGGGGCCAGTGAAGCTTTCTTT
V: TRBV12-3/TRBV12-4; J: TRBJ1-1; size: -; D: -; CDR3: CACSTRASGTEAFF; DNA: TGTGCCTGCAGTACCAGGGCCTCCGGGACTGAAGCTTTCTTT
V: TRBV4-1; J: TRBJ2-2; size: few; D: -; CDR3: CASSRQDQCWGPSGELFF; DNA: TGCGCCAGCAGTCGCCAAGATCAATGTTGGGGGCCAAGCGGGGAGCTGTTTTTT
V: TRBV20-1; J: TRBJ2-3; size: many; D: -; CDR3: CSAPVQEGADTQYF; DNA: TGCAGTGCTCCGGTCCAGGAAGGGGCAGATACGCAGTATTTT
V: TRBV5-6; J: TRBJ2-7; size: -; D: -; CDR3: CASSLRGGRTYNEQYF; DNA: TGTGCCAGCAGCCTTAGGGGCGGTAGAACCTACAATGAGCAGTACTTC
V: TRBV14; J: TRBJ2-7; size: many; D: -; CDR3: CASSQGKTGISYEQYF; DNA: TGTGCCAGCAGCCAGGGCAAAACAGGGATCTCCTACGAGCAGTACTTC
V: TRBV6-1; J: TRBJ1-2; size: -; D: -; CDR3: CASAADLYGYTF; DNA: TGTGCCAGCGCGGCAGACCTCTATGGTTACACCTTC
V: TRBV28; J: TRBJ2-3; size: -; D: -; CDR3: CANSLVQDTDTQYF; DNA: TGTGCCAACAGTTTGGTACAGGACACAGATACACAGTATTTT
V: TRBV4-1; J: TRBJ2-3; size: -; D: -; CDR3: CASSLVPGSNQPQYF; DNA: TGCGCAAGCAGCCTAGTTCCGGGGTCCAATCAGCCCCAGTATTTT
V: TRBV2; J: TRBJ2-1; size: -; D: -; CDR3: CASRVDESSYNEQFF; DNA: TGTGCCAGCAGAGTGGACGAGAGCTCCTACAATGAGCAGTTCTTC
V: TRBV29-1; J: TRBJ1-1; size: -; D: -; CDR3: CSVEGTPTALYAEAFF; DNA: TGCAGCGTGGAAGGGACCCCGACCGCTTTATACGCCGAAGCTTTCTTT
V: TRBV11-2; J: TRBJ1-2; size: -; D: -; CDR3: CAGNIEGTGNYGYTF; DNA: TGTGCCGGCAACATAGAGGGAACTGGGAACTATGGCTACACCTTC
V: TRBV28; J: TRBJ2-7; size: many; D: TRBD2; CDR3: CASTGGTIISF; DNA: TGTGCCAGCACGGGGGGGACAATAATATCTTTC
V: TRBV6-2/TRBV6-3; J: TRBJ1-2; size: -; D: -; CDR3: CASCYNRAHIGYTF; DNA: TGTGCAAGCTGTTACAACAGGGCTCACATAGGCTACACCTTC
V: TRBV25-1; J: TRBJ1-2; size: few; D: -; CDR3: CASSEDGRSYYGYTF; DNA: TGTGCCAGCAGTGAAGACGGCAGGTCCTACTATGGCTACACCTTC
V: TRBV5-1; J: TRBJ1-1; size: -; D: TRBD1; CDR3: CASSLRVGGIGNSEASF; DNA: TGCGCCAGCAGCTTAAGAGTAGGGGGCATAGGGAACTCTGAAGCTTCCTTT
V: TRBV10-3; J: TRBJ2-7; size: -; D: TRBD1; CDR3: CAICSGTGVHEQYF; DNA: TGTGCCATCTGTTCCGGGACAGGGGTCCACGAGCAGTACTTC
V: TRBV6-1; J: TRBJ2-7; size: -; D: -; CDR3: CASRATAMKQYF; DNA: TGTGCCAGCAGAGCGACTGCTATGAAGCAGTACTTC
V: TRBV29-1; J: TRBJ2-7; size: -; D: -; CDR3: CSVVSLYDEQYF; DNA: TGCAGCGTTGTGTCACTTTATGACGAGCAGTATTTC
V: TRBV5-5; J: TRBJ1-2; size: -; D: -; CDR3: CATSFSGGQYGHTF; DNA: TGTGCCACCAGCTTCTCGGGGGGTCAGTATGGCCACACCTTC
V: TRBV12-5; J: TRBJ2-7; size: few; D: TRBD1; CDR3: CGSGPRTGKPYEQYF; DNA: TGTGGTAGTGGTCCCAGGACAGGGAAACCCTACGAGCAGTACTTC
V: TRBV10-2; J: TRBJ1-5; size: -; D: TRBD1; CDR3: CTSSMTGGSNQPQHF; DNA: TGCACCAGCAGCATGACAGGGGGGAGCAATCAGCCCCAGCACTTT
V: TRBV6-5; J: TRBJ2-7; size: -; D: -; CDR3: CASSDDPGLSHEQYF; DNA: TGTGCCAGCAGTGACGATCCCGGCCTGAGTCACGAGCAGTACTTC
V: TRBV6-6; J: TRBJ2-7; size: -; D: -; CDR3: CTTSLVSGEQYF; DNA: TGTACCACTTCGTTGGTATCGGGCGAGCAGTACTTC
V: TRBV29-1; J: TRBJ2-7; size: -; D: TRBD1; CDR3: CSVDPHGTGDTREQYF; DNA: TGCAGCGTTGATCCCCACGGGACAGGGGATACAAGGGAGCAGTACTTC
V: TRBV29-1; J: TRBJ2-1; size: -; D: -; CDR3: CSVELSGSTCNEQFF; DNA: TGCAGCGTTGAACTGTCCGGGAGTACCTGCAATGAGCAGTTCTTC
V: TRBV11-2; J: TRBJ2-7; size: many; D: -; CDR3: CASSSRSEGGEQYF; DNA: TGTGCCAGCAGCTCGAGGAGCGAGGGTGGGGAGCAGTACTTC
V: TRBV4-1; J: TRBJ2-7; size: once; D: TRBD1; CDR3: CVSRPRTGWNEQYF; DNA: TGCGTCAGCAGACCCAGGACAGGATGGAACGAGCAGTACTTC
V: TRBV4-2; J: TRBJ2-7; size: many; D: -; CDR3: CASSQDRGGSYEQYF; DNA: TGTGCCAGCAGCCAAGACAGGGGGGGCTCCTACGAGCAGTACTTC
V: TRBV11-3; J: TRBJ2-1; size: few; D: -; CDR3: CAISSGPEQFF; DNA: TGTGCCATTAGCTCCGGGCCCGAGCAGTTCTTC
V: TRBV10-1; J: TRBJ2-2; size: once; D: -; CDR3: CASSERLGAGSLNTGELFF; DNA: TGCGCCAGCAGTGAGCGTCTGGGCGCAGGGTCCCTAAACACCGGGGAACTGTTTTTT
V: TRBV6-5; J: TRBJ2-7; size: -; D: -; CDR3: CASSYGGAPYGQYF; DNA: TGTGCCAGCAGTTACGGGGGAGCTCCCTACGGGCAGTACTTC
V: TRBV10-2; J: TRBJ2-7; size: -; D: TRBD2; CDR3: CASTSGSFCEQYF; DNA: TGCGCCAGCACTAGCGGTAGCTTCTGCGAGCAGTATTTC
V: TRBV20-1; J: TRBJ2-1; size: -; D: TRBD2; CDR3: CSARNLAGAVNEQFF; DNA: TGCAGTGCTAGGAACCTAGCGGGGGCGGTGAATGAGCAGTTCTTC
V: TRBV24-1; J: TRBJ2-3; size: many; D: TRBD2; CDR3: CATGLTSGRTDTQYF; DNA: TGTGCCACCGGGCTGACTAGCGGGAGAACAGATACGCAGTATTTT
V: TRBV11-2; J: TRBJ2-7; size: -; D: -; CDR3: CASSLGISASYEQYF; DNA: TGTGCCAGCAGCCTCGGGATTAGCGCCTCCTACGAGCAATACTTC
V: TRBV29-1; J: TRBJ2-7; size: few; D: -; CDR3: CSVDSGQGTKNEQYF; DNA: TGTAGCGTTGATTCAGGGCAAGGGACGAAGAACGAGCAGTACTTC
V: TRBV20-1; J: TRBJ2-1; size: -; D: -; CDR3: CSAGGLSHSYNEQFF; DNA: TGCAGTGCTGGAGGACTATCACACTCCTACAATGAGCAGTTCTTC